This T cell receptor beta chain was observed in a study of cytomegalovirus exposure and HLA in healthy donors. The CDR3 covers 15 residues. Germline CDR1 is SGHRS and CDR2 is YFSETQ. The trim removed 3 bases at V and 7 bases at J, leaving 8 bases unmatched. Study-level results: Specificity of a few CMV-associated chains for CMV antigens was verified in vitro. Researchers reported in a later analysis that a missense DCLRE1C variant was tied to TCR beta V- and J-gene trimming.

It was with 60 Vbeta and 13 Jbeta primers that the PCR ran. Profiling relied on immunoSEQ multiplex PCR, and the TCRdb table lists in-frame clones only, not all of them. This sample has about 110,000 clones, with around 77% found just once. Remarks on this clone: The antigen remains unidentified.

Sample: PBMCs. The receptor was isolated from a male donor in good health and CMV-seronegative. The rearrangement joins TRBV5-1 to TRBJ2-1; 9 bases match TRBD2. The CDR3 coding sequence is TGCGCCAGCAGCTGGGGGCTAGCGGGACAGAATGAGCAGTTCTTC. Its protein product is CASSWGLAGQNEQFF.